This T cell receptor (beta chain) was recorded in a study of T-cell memory formation after mild COVID-19 (dated by TCRdb to about 2021). At the level of the whole study: TCR sequence clusters from the two donors were found to be largely donor specific. T-cell clones expanding and contracting after mild COVID-19 in a couple of donors were tracked by longitudinal TCRalpha and TCRbeta repertoire sequencing. The cohort comprised two young, previously healthy adult volunteers, one female and one male.

Ficoll-Paque density gradient centrifugation was used to isolate PBMCs. Sequencing instrument: Illumina NovaSeq 6000. Using 5'RACE with constant-segment primers, TCRalpha and TCRbeta cDNA libraries were constructed, with sample barcodes and unique molecular identifiers added in the process. RNA was extracted from every sample with Trizol reagent. Amplification of the libraries took two PCR steps, and the second step added a second sample barcode plus Illumina TruSeq adapters. The libraries were sequenced on an Illumina NovaSeq using 2 x 150 bp paired-end reads. In the paper's pipeline: The reads were demultiplexed and collapsed into UMI-guided consensus sequences using migec v1.2.7. Using mixcr v2.1.11, UMI consensuses were aligned to TRA and TRB V and J templates and then assembled into clonotypes. Clonotypes were classified as expanded or contracted when called significant by both edgeR and NoisET, with noise models trained on biological replicates. For edgeR calls, a false discovery rate-adjusted p below 0.01 and a log2 fold-change threshold of 1 were applied. As an exploratory analysis of dynamics, PCA with hierarchical clustering was applied to max-normalized trajectories of the 1000 most abundant clonotypes. The CD4 or CD8 phenotype of responding clones was assigned using the separately sequenced CD4+ and CD8+ repertoires. TCRdb trimmed the raw reads at Q25, called clones with MiXCR and kept productive beta chains. Rows are unified per CDR3 protein, each entry keeping the most common DNA and genes. V and J calls and clone size were set by TCRdb, not the authors. The sample table records about 350,000 distinct CDR3 sequences; roughly 15% of these occur just once. The top ten clones comprise about 24% of the sample.

CDR1 is given as SGHDN and CDR2 as FVKESK, both from the germline V gene. Ends trimmed: V by 5 bases, J by 2 bases; bases unmatched to a gene: 8. Reading from cysteine to phenylalanine, the CDR3 counts 17 amino acids. Kept here is only the CDR3 DNA, which spans 51 bases and is read in frame from base 1. In this sample, this clonotype turned up a few times. No antigen is known for it. No base quality values were provided; no much bigger clone lies one nucleotide off. Results the study describes overall, beyond this receptor: Contracting CD4+ clones appeared mostly in the CM and EM memory subsets, whereas CD8+ clones were enriched in EMRA. Clones contracting from day 15 to 85 had balanced CD4/CD8 phenotypes, while a second wave expanding from day 15 to 37 was biased towards CD4+. Only a couple of mild cases were covered by the study, and larger cohorts that include severe cases with pre-infection samples were considered necessary. Some responding clones were found in pre-infection memory, which suggests that pre-existing cross-reactive memory T cells took part in the SARS-CoV-2 response. Whether the second-wave clones peaking on day 37 were SARS-CoV-2 specific was not confirmed.

Recombination connected TRBV14 to TRBJ2-3; 12 central bases correspond to TRBD2. The sequenced sample was PBMCs or a T cell subset sorted from them (not recorded which). The receptor was derived from a man younger than 35 who had mild COVID-19 (a few samples of this study predate the infection). The sample titles of this study are shuffled in the database, so cell type and time point are left out; the donor was told from shared clones. The CDR3 region: CASSSRLAGANTDTQYF. The DNA sequence reads TGTGCCAGCAGCTCTCGACTAGCGGGGGCGAACACAGATACGCAGTATTTT.